This TCR beta chain was sequenced in a study of blood T cell repertoires in COVID-19. Study as a whole: The analysed material was cDNA or gDNA that came from T cells, B-cell-depleted T cells, or PBMCs.

Authors' methods: The authors estimated nucleated cell counts from reference gene primer amplification. The data were produced by immunoSEQ multiplex PCR, yet TCRdb's version contains in-frame clones alone and is incomplete. That table furnishes V, J and clone size, whereas the DNA furnished D and trimming. In the table there are approximately 280,000 clones, roughly 90% of which are singletons. Trimming removed 1 base from V and 4 bases from J, with 11 bases in between. Germline V gene sequence: CDR1 SGHVS, CDR2 FQNEAQ. The CDR3 spans 14 residues. Seattle patients were enrolled while actively infected and followed longitudinally.

The sequencing sample was made of peripheral blood. This TCR derives from a woman under 40 with COVID-19, enrolled during active disease. The chain links TRBV7-8 to TRBJ2-7, with unresolved D. CDR3 region: CASSLDLDGYEQYF. The CDR3 nucleotides are TGTGCCAGCAGCTTAGACTTAGACGGGTACGAGCAGTACTTC.